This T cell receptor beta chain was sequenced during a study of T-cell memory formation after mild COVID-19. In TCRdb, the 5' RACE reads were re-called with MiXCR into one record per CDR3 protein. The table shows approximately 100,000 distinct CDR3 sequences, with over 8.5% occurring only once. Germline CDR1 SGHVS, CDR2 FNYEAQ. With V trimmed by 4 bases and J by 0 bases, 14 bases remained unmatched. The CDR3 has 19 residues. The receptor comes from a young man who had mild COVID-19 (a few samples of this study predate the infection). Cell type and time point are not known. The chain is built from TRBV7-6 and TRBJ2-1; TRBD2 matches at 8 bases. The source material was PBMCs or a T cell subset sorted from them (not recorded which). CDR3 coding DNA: TGTGCCAGCAGCTCCCCCCGTGCGGGGGGCCACAGCTCCTACAATGAGCAGTTCTTC. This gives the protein CASSSPRAGGHSSYNEQFF.